These T cell receptor beta chains were read from a single sample in a study of T-cell reconstitution after alpha-beta-depleted transplantation in children. TCRdb called the PCR reads again in MiXCR, with one record for every CDR3 protein. Of some 150,000 distinct CDR3 sequences listed, about 9% are singletons. The sample consisted of PBMCs, mostly from graft donor cells, taken 180 days after TCRalphabeta/CD19-depleted stem cell transplant. All receptors come from a female patient aged 2-10 years who had a stem cell transplant for congenital amegakaryocytic thrombocytopenia, so the T cells may come from the graft donor. Each CDR3 is given with its conserved first and last residue. Each record gives: CDR3 protein, CDR3 DNA, J gene, D gene, V gene, clone size. The D gene is left open where the match is weak. A clone size is listed for some rows: how often the clone was seen (once, few, many), or a class if it is expanded.

CDR3 protein: CASSLLLGQERLNYGYTF; CDR3 DNA: TGCGCCAGCAGCTTGTTGCTGGGACAGGAACGGTTAAACTATGGCTACACCTTC; J gene: TRBJ1-2; D gene: TRBD1; V gene: TRBV5-1; clone size: .
CDR3 protein: CSGGRDSPYEQYF; CDR3 DNA: TGCAGTGGCGGACGGGACAGCCCTTACGAGCAGTACTTC; J gene: TRBJ2-7; D gene: TRBD1; V gene: TRBV20-1; clone size: many
CDR3 protein: CASSLRRDYYNEQFF; CDR3 DNA: TGTGCCAGCAGCTTAAGACGGGACTATTACAATGAGCAGTTCTTC; J gene: TRBJ2-1; D gene: TRBD2; V gene: TRBV11-2; clone size: many
CDR3 protein: CASTMGGSDYEQYF; CDR3 DNA: TGTGCCAGCACCATGGGGGGGTCAGACTACGAGCAGTACTTC; J gene: TRBJ2-7; D gene: TRBD2; V gene: TRBV28; clone size: many
CDR3 protein: CASRPSGRTDTQYF; CDR3 DNA: TGTGCCAGCCGTCCTAGCGGCCGCACAGATACGCAGTATTTT; J gene: TRBJ2-3; D gene: TRBD2; V gene: TRBV28; clone size: few
CDR3 protein: CASSRGSGTLGPETQYF; CDR3 DNA: TGTGCCAGCTCACGGGGCTCGGGGACTCTGGGGCCAGAGACCCAGTACTTC; J gene: TRBJ2-5; D gene: .; V gene: TRBV18; clone size: many
CDR3 protein: CATSSGNNSPLHF; CDR3 DNA: TGTGCCACCAGCTCAGGGAATAATTCCCCCCTCCACTTT; J gene: TRBJ1-6; D gene: .; V gene: TRBV15; clone size: few
CDR3 protein: CSARAVRGGEPQHF; CDR3 DNA: TGCAGTGCTAGAGCGGTTAGGGGAGGGGAGCCCCAGCATTTT; J gene: TRBJ1-5; D gene: .; V gene: TRBV20-1; clone size: few
CDR3 protein: CASSWREDYEQYF; CDR3 DNA: TGTGCCAGCAGCTGGCGTGAGGACTACGAGCAGTACTTC; J gene: TRBJ2-7; D gene: .; V gene: TRBV12-3/TRBV12-4; clone size: many
CDR3 protein: CASSQEGEGETQYF; CDR3 DNA: TGCGCCAGCAGCCAAGAAGGGGAAGGAGAGACCCAGTACTTC; J gene: TRBJ2-5; D gene: .; V gene: TRBV4-1; clone size: many
CDR3 protein: CATSDPGTGYNEQFF; CDR3 DNA: TGTGCCACCAGTGATCCCGGGACAGGCTACAATGAGCAGTTCTTC; J gene: TRBJ2-1; D gene: TRBD1; V gene: TRBV24-1; clone size: .
CDR3 protein: CSASWGQPQHF; CDR3 DNA: TGCAGTGCTAGCTGGGGTCAGCCCCAGCATTTT; J gene: TRBJ1-5; D gene: .; V gene: TRBV20-1; clone size: many
CDR3 protein: CASSPTGYTQYF; CDR3 DNA: TGCGCCAGCAGCCCGACTGGGTATACGCAGTATTTT; J gene: TRBJ2-3; D gene: .; V gene: TRBV5-1; clone size: many
CDR3 protein: CSASFGTGNEKLFF; CDR3 DNA: TGCAGTGCTAGTTTCGGGACGGGAAATGAAAAACTGTTTTTT; J gene: TRBJ1-4; D gene: .; V gene: TRBV20-1; clone size: many
CDR3 protein: CASKGAGELFF; CDR3 DNA: TGTGCCAGCAAGGGGGCCGGGGAGCTGTTTTTT; J gene: TRBJ2-2; D gene: .; V gene: TRBV6-5; clone size: .
CDR3 protein: CSARSPGNTEAFF; CDR3 DNA: TGCAGTGCTAGATCGCCAGGGAACACTGAAGCTTTCTTT; J gene: TRBJ1-1; D gene: .; V gene: TRBV20-1; clone size: many
CDR3 protein: CASSLRTSGGSNEQFF; CDR3 DNA: TGTGCCAGCAGTTTACGAACTAGCGGGGGGTCCAATGAGCAGTTCTTC; J gene: TRBJ2-1; D gene: TRBD2; V gene: TRBV28; clone size: many
CDR3 protein: CSAPQGEQYF; CDR3 DNA: TGCAGCGCGCCCCAGGGGGAGCAGTACTTC; J gene: TRBJ2-7; D gene: .; V gene: TRBV20-1; clone size: many